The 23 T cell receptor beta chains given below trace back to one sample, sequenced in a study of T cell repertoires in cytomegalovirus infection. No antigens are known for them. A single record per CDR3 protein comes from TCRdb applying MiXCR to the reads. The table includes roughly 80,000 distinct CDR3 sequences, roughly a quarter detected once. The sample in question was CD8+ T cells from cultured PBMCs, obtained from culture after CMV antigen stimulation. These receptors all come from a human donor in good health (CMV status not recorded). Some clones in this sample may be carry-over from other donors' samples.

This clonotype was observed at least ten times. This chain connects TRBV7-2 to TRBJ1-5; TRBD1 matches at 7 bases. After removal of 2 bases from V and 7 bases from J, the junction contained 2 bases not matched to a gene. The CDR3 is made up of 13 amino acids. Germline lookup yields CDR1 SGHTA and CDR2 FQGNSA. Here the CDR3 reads CASSLQGDQPQHF. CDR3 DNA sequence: TGTGCCAGCAGCTTACAGGGGGACCAGCCCCAGCATTTT.

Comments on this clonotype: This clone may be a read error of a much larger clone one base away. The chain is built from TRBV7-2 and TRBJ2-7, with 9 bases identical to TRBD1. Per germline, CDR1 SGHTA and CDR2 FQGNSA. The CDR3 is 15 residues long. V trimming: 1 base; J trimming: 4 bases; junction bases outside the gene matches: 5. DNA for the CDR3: TGTGCCAGCAGCTTAGGACAGGGGGACTTTTACGAGCAGTACTTC. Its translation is CASSLGQGDFYEQYF.

The CDR3 sequence is CASSYSPGDTEAFF. CDR3 coding DNA: TGTGCCAGCAGTTACTCGCCAGGAGACACTGAAGCTTTCTTT. The rearrangement links TRBV6-2 or TRBV6-3 to TRBJ1-1, with D uncertain. This CDR3 has 14 amino acids. The V gene's germline CDR1 is MNHEY and CDR2 SVGEGT. Trimming took off 0 bases at V and 3 bases at J, with 8 bases between the two ends.

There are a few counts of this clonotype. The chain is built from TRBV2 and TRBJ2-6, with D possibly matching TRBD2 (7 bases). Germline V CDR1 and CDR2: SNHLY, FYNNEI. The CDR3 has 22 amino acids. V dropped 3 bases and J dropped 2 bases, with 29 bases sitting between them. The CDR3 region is CASSDPRDTENRGGPGANVLTF. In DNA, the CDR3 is TGTGCCAGCAGTGACCCCCGCGACACGGAGAATAGGGGGGGTCCTGGGGCCAACGTCCTGACTTTC.

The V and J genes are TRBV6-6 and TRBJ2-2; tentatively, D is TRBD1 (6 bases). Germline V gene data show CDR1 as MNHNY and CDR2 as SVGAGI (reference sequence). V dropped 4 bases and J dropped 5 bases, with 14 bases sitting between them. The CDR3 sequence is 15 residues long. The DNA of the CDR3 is TGTGCCAGCAGTTCCGCAGGGGAAGGGACCGGGGAGCTGTTTTTT. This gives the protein CASSSAGEGTGELFF.

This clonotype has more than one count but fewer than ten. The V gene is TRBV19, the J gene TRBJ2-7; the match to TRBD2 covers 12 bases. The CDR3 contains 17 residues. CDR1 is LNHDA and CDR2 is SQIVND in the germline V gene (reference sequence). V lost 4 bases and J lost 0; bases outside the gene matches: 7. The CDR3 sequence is CASSKTSGRTSSYEQYF. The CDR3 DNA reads TGTGCCAGTAGTAAAACTAGCGGGAGGACCAGCTCCTACGAGCAGTACTTC.

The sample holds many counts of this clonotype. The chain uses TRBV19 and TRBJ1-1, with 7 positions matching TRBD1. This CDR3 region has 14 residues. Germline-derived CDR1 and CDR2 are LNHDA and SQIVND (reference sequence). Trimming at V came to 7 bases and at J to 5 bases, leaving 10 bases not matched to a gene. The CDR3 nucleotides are TGTGCCAGTACCGGAACAGGGGCCTGGACTGAAGCTTTCTTT. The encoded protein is CASTGTGAWTEAFF.

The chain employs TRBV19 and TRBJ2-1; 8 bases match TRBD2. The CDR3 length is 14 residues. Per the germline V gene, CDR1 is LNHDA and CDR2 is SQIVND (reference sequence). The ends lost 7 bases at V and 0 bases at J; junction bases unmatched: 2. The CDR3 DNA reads TGTGCCAGTACGGGGGGGAGCTCCTACAATGAGCAGTTCTTC. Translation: CASTGGSSYNEQFF.

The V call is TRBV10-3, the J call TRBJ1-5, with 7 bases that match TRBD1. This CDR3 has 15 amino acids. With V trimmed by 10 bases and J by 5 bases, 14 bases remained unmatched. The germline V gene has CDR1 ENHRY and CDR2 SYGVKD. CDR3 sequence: CATADSTGVDQPQHF. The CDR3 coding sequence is TGTGCCACCGCGGACTCTACAGGGGTTGATCAGCCCCAGCATTTT.

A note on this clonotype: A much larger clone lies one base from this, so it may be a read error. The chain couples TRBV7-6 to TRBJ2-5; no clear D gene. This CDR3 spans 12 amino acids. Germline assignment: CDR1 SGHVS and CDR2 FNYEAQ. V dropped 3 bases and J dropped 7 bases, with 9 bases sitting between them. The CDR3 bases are TGTGCCAGCAGCTTGCTGGGATCGACCCAGTACTTC. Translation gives CASSLLGSTQYF.

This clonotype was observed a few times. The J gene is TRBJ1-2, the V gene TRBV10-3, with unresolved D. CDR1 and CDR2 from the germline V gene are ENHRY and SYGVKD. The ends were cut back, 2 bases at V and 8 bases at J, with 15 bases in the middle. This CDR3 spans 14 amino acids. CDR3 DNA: TGTGCCATCAGTGAGCCGAGCGGGATGGAGGGCTACACCTTC. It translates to CAISEPSGMEGYTF.

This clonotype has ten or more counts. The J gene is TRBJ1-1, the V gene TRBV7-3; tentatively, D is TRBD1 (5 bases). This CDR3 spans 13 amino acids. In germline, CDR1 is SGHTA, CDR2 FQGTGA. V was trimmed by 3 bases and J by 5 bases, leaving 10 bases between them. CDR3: CASSFDGGTEAFF. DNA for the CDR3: TGTGCCAGCAGCTTCGATGGGGGGACTGAAGCTTTCTTT.

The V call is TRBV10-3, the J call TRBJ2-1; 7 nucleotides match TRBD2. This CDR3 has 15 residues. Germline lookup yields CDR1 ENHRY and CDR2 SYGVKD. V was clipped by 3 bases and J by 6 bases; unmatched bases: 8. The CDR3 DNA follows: TGTGCCATCAGTGACGGCGGGAGAGGGATCAATGAGCAGTTCTTC. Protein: CAISDGGRGINEQFF.

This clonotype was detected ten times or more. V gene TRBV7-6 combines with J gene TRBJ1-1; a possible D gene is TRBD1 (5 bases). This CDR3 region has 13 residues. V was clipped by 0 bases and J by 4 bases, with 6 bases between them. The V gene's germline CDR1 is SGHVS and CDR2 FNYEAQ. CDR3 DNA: TGTGCCAGCAGCTTAGCCGGGGCCACTGAAGCTTTCTTT. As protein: CASSLAGATEAFF.

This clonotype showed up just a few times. The CDR3 region has the DNA TGTGCCAGCAGTTTCACAGGGGGGAACACTGAAGCTTTCTTT. Its protein product is CASSFTGGNTEAFF. V is TRBV12-3 or TRBV12-4 and J is TRBJ1-1, with 8 bases aligning to TRBD1. The V gene end was trimmed by 3 bases and the J gene end by 1 base; junction bases not matched to a gene: 1. This CDR3 has 14 amino acids.

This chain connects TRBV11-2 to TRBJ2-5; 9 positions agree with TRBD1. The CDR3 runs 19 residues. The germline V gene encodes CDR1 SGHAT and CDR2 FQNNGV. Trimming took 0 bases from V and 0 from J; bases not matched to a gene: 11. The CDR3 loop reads CASSLDQSLGTGYQETQYF. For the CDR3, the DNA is TGTGCCAGCAGCTTAGATCAGAGCTTAGGGACAGGGTACCAAGAGACCCAGTACTTC.

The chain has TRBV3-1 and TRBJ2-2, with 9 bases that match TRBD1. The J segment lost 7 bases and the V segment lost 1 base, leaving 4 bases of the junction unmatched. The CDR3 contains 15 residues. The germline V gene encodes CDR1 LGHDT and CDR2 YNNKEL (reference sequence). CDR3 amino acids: CASSQGQGGHGELFF. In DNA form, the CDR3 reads TGTGCCAGCAGCCAAGGACAGGGGGGTCACGGGGAGCTGTTTTTT.

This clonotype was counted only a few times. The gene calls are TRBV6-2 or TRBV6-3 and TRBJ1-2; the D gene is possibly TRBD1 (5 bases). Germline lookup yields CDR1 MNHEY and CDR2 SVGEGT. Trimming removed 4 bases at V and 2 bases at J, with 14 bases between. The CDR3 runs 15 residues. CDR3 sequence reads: CASSSGYGGNYGYTF. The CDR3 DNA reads TGTGCCAGCAGTTCTGGATACGGGGGAAACTATGGCTACACCTTC.

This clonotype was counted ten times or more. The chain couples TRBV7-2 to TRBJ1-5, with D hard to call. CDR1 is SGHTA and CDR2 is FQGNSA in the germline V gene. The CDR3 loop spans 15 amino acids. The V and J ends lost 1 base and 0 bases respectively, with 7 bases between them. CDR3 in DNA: TGTGCCAGCAGCTTAGGAAGATATAGCAATCAGCCCCAGCATTTT. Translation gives CASSLGRYSNQPQHF.

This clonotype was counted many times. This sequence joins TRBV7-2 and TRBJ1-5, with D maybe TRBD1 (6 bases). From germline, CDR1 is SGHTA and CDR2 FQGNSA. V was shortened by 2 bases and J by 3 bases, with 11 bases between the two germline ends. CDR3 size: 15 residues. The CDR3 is CASSLFRGSNQPQHF. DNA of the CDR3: TGTGCCAGCAGCTTATTCAGGGGCTCCAATCAGCCCCAGCATTTT.

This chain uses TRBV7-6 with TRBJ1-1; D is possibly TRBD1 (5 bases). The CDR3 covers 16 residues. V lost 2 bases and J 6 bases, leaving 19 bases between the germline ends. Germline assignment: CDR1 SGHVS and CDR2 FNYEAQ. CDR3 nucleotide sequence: TGTGCCAGCAGCTTAACCCGGGGCCCAGGATTTGCTGAAGCTTTCTTT. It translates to CASSLTRGPGFAEAFF.

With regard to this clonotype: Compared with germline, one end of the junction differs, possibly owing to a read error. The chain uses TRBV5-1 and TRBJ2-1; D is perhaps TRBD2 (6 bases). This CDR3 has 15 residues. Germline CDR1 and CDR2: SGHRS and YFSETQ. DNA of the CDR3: TGCGCCAACAGCTTGGAGGGGCCCCGGCGGGATGAGCAGTTCTTC. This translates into CANSLEGPRRDEQFF.

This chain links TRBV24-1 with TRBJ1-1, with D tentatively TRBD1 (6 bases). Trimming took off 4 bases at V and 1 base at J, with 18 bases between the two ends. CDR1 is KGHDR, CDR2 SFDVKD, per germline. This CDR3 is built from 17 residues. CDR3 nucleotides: TGTGCCACCAGTGACAACAGACGGGGGGCCAGGAACACTGAAGCTTTCTTT. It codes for CATSDNRRGARNTEAFF.